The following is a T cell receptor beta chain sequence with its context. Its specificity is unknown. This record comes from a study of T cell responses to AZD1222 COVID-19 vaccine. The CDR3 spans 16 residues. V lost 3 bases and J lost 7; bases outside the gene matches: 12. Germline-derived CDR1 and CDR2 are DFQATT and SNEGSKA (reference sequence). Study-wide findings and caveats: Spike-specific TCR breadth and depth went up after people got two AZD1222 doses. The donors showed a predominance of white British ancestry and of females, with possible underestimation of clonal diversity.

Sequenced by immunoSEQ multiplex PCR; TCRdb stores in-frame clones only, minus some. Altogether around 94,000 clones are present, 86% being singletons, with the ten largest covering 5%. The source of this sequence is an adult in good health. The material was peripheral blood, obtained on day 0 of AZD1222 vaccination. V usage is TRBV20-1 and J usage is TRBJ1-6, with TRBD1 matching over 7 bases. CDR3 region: CSASWGGGAGNSPLHF. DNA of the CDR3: TGCAGTGCTAGTTGGGGAGGGGGCGCAGGGAATTCACCCCTCCACTTT.